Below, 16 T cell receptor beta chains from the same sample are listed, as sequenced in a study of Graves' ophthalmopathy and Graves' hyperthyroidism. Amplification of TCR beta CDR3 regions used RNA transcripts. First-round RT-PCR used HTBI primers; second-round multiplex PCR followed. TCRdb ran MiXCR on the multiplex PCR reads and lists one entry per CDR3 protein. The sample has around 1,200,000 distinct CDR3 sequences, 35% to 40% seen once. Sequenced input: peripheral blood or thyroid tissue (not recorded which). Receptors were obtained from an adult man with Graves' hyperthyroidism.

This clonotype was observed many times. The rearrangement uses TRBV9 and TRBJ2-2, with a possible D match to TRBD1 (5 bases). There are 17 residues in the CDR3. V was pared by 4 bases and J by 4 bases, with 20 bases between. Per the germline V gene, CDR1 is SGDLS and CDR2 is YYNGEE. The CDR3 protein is CASSLVCGRVSTGELFF. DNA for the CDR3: TGTGCCAGCAGCCTCGTATGCGGCAGGGTGAGCACCGGGGAGCTGTTTTTT.

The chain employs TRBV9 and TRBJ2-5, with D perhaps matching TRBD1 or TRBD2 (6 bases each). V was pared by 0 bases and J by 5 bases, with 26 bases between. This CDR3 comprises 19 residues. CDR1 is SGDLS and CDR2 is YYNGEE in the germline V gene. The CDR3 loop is CASSVGGTFGGELDETQYF. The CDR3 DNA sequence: TGTGCCAGCAGCGTAGGTGGGACATTCGGCGGGGAGTTGGACGAGACCCAGTACTTC. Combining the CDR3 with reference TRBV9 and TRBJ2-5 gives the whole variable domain DSGVTQTPKHLITATGQRVTLRCSPRSGDLSVYWYQQSLDQGLQFLIQYYNGEERAKGNILERFSAQQFPDLHSELNLSSLELGDSALYFCASSVGGTFGGELDETQYFGPGTRLLVL.

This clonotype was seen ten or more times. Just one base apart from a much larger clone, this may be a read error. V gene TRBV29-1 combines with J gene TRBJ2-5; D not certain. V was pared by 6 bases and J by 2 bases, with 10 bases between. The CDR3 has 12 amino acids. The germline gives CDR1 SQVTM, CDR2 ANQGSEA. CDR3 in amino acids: CSVLDGQETQYF. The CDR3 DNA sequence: TGCAGCGTCCTGGACGGACAAGAGACCCAGTACTTC.

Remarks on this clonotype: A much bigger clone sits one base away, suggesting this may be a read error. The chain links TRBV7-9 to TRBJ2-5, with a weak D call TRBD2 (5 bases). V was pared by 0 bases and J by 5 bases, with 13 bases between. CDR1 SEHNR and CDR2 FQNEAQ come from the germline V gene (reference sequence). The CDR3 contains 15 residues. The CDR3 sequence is CASSLARISAETQYF. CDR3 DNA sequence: TGTGCCAGCAGCTTAGCGAGGATTAGCGCGGAGACCCAGTACTTC.

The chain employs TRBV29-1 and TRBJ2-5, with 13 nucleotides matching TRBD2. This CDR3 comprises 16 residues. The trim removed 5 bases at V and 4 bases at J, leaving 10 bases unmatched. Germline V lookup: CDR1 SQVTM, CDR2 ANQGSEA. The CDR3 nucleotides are TGCAGCGTTCACGGACTAGCGGGAGATCCCCCAGAGACCCAGTACTTC. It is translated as CSVHGLAGDPPETQYF.

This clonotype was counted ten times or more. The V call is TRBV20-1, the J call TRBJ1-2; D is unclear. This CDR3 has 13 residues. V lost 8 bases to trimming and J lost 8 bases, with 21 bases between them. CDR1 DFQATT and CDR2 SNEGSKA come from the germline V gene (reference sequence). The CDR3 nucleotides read TGCAGTCCACTCCCTGGAAGGCTGAGGGGCTACACCTTC. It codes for CSPLPGRLRGYTF.

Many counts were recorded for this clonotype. CDR3 sequence reads: CASSFSPRADEQYF. The CDR3 DNA reads as TGTGCCAGCAGCTTCTCCCCCAGGGCAGACGAGCAGTACTTC. J is TRBJ2-7 and V is TRBV7-2; D is possibly TRBD1 (5 bases). CDR1 is SGHTA, CDR2 FQGNSA, per germline. CDR3 length equals 14 residues. Deletions cut 3 bases from V and 5 bases from J, with 14 bases between.

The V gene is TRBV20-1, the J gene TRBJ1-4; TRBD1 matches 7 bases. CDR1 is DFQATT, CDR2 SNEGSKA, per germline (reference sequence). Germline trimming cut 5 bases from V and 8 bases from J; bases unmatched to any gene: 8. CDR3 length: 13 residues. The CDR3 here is CSAPTGWGEKLFF. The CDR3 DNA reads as TGCAGTGCTCCGACAGGGTGGGGAGAAAAACTGTTTTTT.

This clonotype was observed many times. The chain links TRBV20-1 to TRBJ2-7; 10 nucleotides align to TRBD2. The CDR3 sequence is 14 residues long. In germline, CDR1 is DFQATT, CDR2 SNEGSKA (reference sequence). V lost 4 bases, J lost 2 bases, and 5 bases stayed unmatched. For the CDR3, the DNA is TGCAGTGCTAAGCACGGGACTAGCGCCTACGAGCAGTACTTC. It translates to CSAKHGTSAYEQYF.

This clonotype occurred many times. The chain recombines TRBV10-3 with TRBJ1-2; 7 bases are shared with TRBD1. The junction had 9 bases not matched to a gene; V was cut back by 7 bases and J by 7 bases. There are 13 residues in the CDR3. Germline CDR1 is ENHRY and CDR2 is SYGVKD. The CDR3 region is CAIKGQEHLGYTF. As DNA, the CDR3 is TGTGCCATCAAAGGACAGGAGCACCTTGGCTACACCTTC.

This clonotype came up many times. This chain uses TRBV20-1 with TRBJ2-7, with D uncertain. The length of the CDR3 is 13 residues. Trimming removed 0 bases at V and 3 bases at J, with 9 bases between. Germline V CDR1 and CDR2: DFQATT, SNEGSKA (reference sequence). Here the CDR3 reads CSARELLVYEQYF. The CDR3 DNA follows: TGCAGTGCTAGAGAACTCCTGGTCTACGAGCAGTACTTC.

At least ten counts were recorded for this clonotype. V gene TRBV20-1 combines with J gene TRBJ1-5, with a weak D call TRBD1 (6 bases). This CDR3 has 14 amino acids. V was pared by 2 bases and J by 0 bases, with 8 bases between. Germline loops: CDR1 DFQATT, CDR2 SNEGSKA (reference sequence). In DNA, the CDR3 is TGCAGTGCTAGATGGGGGGCTAGCAATCAGCCCCAGCATTTT. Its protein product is CSARWGASNQPQHF.

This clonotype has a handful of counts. CDR3 sequence (DNA): TGTGCCACCAGTGACGTTTGGGGGGGGCGAGAGACCCAGTACTTC. This gives the protein CATSDVWGGRETQYF. The rearrangement links TRBV24-1 to TRBJ2-5; a possible D gene is TRBD2 (7 bases). Germline lookup yields CDR1 KGHDR and CDR2 SFDVKD. The CDR3 consists of 15 residues. V shed 4 bases and J shed 4 bases, with 15 bases lying between them.

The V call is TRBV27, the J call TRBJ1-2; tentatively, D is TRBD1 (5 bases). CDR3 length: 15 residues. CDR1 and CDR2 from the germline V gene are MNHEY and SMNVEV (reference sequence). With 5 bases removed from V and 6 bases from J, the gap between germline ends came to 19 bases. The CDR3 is CASSRSVWQGDGYTF. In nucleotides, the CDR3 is TGTGCCAGCAGTCGGTCGGTGTGGCAGGGAGATGGCTACACCTTC.

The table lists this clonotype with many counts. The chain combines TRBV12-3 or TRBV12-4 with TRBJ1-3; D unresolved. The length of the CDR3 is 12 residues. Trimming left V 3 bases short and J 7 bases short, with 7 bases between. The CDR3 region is CASSLIRNTIYF. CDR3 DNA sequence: TGTGCCAGCAGTTTGATCCGGAACACCATATATTTT.

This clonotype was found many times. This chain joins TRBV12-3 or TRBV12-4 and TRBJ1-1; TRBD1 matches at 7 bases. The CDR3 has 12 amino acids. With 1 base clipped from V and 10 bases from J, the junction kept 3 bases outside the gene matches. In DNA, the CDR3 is TGTGCCAGCAGTTTAGGACAGGGACGAGCTTTCTTT. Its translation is CASSLGQGRAFF.